This T cell receptor beta chain originates from a study of hypomethylating agent response in myelodysplastic syndrome. T-cell subsets were not sorted; bulk bone marrow was analyzed. Per the authors' pipeline: About 1.8% of some 180,000 clonotypes matched previously reported viral-epitope-specific VDJdb entries. Libraries were prepared by immunoSEQ multiplex PCR; TCRdb keeps only in-frame clonotypes and omits some of them. V and J calls and clone size follow that table, whereas D and trimming were derived from the DNA. Of some 10,000 clones in the sample, 83% were seen once. In regard to this clone: Its antigen is undetermined.

This CDR3 has 16 residues. CDR1 and CDR2 from the germline V gene are SGHTS and YDEGEE. Trimming removed 0 bases at V and 3 bases at J, with 13 bases between. Broader study findings: Analysis covered a small cohort of just around 10 patients.

The receptor's source is a human donor with myelodysplastic syndrome. Sequencing used bone marrow, obtained before or after starting hypomethylating agent treatment for myelodysplastic syndrome (not recorded which). The J gene is TRBJ1-5, the V gene TRBV5-8; maybe TRBD1 (5 bases). The CDR3 protein is CASSLAWGKNNQPQHF. Here the CDR3 DNA reads TGTGCCAGCAGCTTGGCATGGGGGAAGAACAATCAGCCCCAGCATTTT.